The 26 T cell receptor beta chains listed next were all sequenced from one sample in a study of cytomegalovirus exposure and HLA in healthy donors. The PCR contained 60 Vbeta and 13 Jbeta primers. Generated by immunoSEQ multiplex PCR, the TCRdb table keeps only in-frame clones and is missing some. The data contain under 200,000 clones, around 80% of them singletons. Sequencing was carried out using PBMCs. These TCRs come from a young man in good health and CMV-seropositive.

V is TRBV10-3 and J is TRBJ1-1; D might be TRBD1 (5 bases). V was shortened by 3 bases and J by 1 base, with 6 bases between the two germline ends. Germline-derived CDR1 and CDR2 are ENHRY and SYGVKD. This CDR3 has 13 residues. For the CDR3, the DNA is TGTGCCATCAGTGACAGGGAGAACACTGAAGCTTTCTTT. Its protein is CAISDRENTEAFF.

The rearrangement joins TRBV11-3 to TRBJ2-3, with 9 bases that match TRBD2. Trimming removed 5 bases from V and 3 bases from J; junction bases left unmatched: 9. The CDR3 contains 16 residues. Germline loops: CDR1 SGHNT, CDR2 YENEEA. CDR3 region: CASSAETSGRTDTQYF. DNA of the CDR3: TGTGCCAGCAGCGCAGAGACTAGCGGAAGGACAGATACGCAGTATTTT. The variable domain in full, completed from reference TRBV11-3 and TRBJ2-3, reads EAGVVQSPRYKIIEKKQPVAFWCNPISGHNTLYWYLQNLGQGPELLIRYENEEAVDDSQLPKDRFSAERLKGVDSTLKIQPAELGDSAVYLCASSAETSGRTDTQYFGPGTRLTVL.

The gene calls are TRBV30 and TRBJ1-1, with D possibly being TRBD1 (5 bases). V was pared by 5 bases and J by 3 bases, with 16 bases between. Germline-derived CDR1 and CDR2 are GTSNPN and SVGIG (reference sequence). CDR3 size: 14 residues. CDR3 sequence (DNA): TGTGCCTGGTGGCCATGGGCAGGGTACACTGAAGCTTTCTTT. Amino acid sequence: CAWWPWAGYTEAFF. The full variable domain, with the rest looked up from reference TRBV30 and TRBJ1-1, is SQTIHQWPATLVQPVGSPLSLECTVEGTSNPNLYWYRQAAGRGLQLLFYSVGIGQISSEVPQNLSASRPQDRQFILSSKKLLLSDSGFYLCAWWPWAGYTEAFFGQGTRLTVV.

This clone was detected once. V gene TRBV29-1 combines with J gene TRBJ1-1; TRBD1 aligns across 8 bases. Losses at the gene ends were 6 bases for V and 3 bases for J; bases not matched to a gene: 6. The CDR3 has 13 residues. Germline V gene lookup returns CDR1 SQVTM and CDR2 ANQGSEA. As DNA, the CDR3 is TGCAGCGTCAAGGACAGGGTAGACACTGAAGCTTTCTTT. Residues: CSVKDRVDTEAFF.

The CDR3 nucleotides are TGCAGCGGCGGGGGGGGAAACACTGAAGCTTTCTTT. It yields the protein CSGGGGNTEAFF. J is TRBJ1-1 and V is TRBV29-1; D perhaps matches TRBD1 (5 bases). The CDR3 runs to 12 residues. Trimming pared 7 bases from V and 2 bases from J, leaving 11 bases between. Germline CDR1 SQVTM, CDR2 ANQGSEA.

The chain recombines TRBV4-1 with TRBJ2-7, with a tentative D call TRBD1 (6 bases). Trimming removed 2 bases at V and 1 base at J, with 12 bases between. The CDR3 runs to 15 residues. Per the germline V gene, CDR1 is MGHRA and CDR2 is YSYEKL. The CDR3 loop reads CASSQTEGGSYEQYF. CDR3 sequence (DNA): TGCGCCAGCAGCCAAACAGAAGGGGGATCCTACGAGCAGTACTTC.

The chain couples TRBV5-1 to TRBJ2-3; the match to TRBD2 covers 7 bases. Germline V CDR1 and CDR2: SGHRS, YFSETQ. With 1 base clipped from V and 1 base from J, the junction kept 0 bases outside the gene matches. The CDR3 is 14 residues long. The CDR3 DNA reads TGCGCCAGCAGCTTGACTAGCGGCACAGATACGCAGTATTTT. It translates to CASSLTSGTDTQYF.

This clone appeared a few times. The V call is TRBV11-3, the J call TRBJ1-5; the D gene is possibly TRBD1 (5 bases). CDR3 size: 14 residues. In germline, CDR1 is SGHNT, CDR2 YENEEA. V lost 4 bases, J lost 4 bases, and 11 bases lay in between. This CDR3 reads CASSYGHGNQPQHF. CDR3 nucleotide sequence: TGTGCCAGCAGCTATGGACACGGGAATCAGCCCCAGCATTTT.

The chain employs TRBV5-1 and TRBJ2-3, with 8 bases identical to TRBD2. Losses at the gene ends were 7 bases for V and 0 bases for J; bases not matched to a gene: 22. Germline CDR1 reads SGHRS; CDR2 reads YFSETQ. This CDR3 region has 20 residues. CDR3 nucleotide sequence: TGCGCCAGCCCATCTGGGGTAGGAGCGGGAGTAGGGGGGAGCACAGATACGCAGTATTTT. This translates into CASPSGVGAGVGGSTDTQYF.

The rearrangement links TRBV4-3 to TRBJ2-7; 7 bases align to TRBD1. Unmatched junction bases numbered 1, after V lost 1 base and J lost 1 base. Germline V gives CDR1 LGHNA, CDR2 YSLEER. The CDR3 covers 14 residues. The CDR3 nucleotides are TGCGCCAGCAGCCAAGGACAGGGTTCCTACGAGCAGTACTTC. Protein product: CASSQGQGSYEQYF.

The chain employs TRBV11-2 and TRBJ2-5; possible D gene TRBD2, 5 bases. The CDR3 loop spans 16 amino acids. The germline V gene encodes CDR1 SGHAT and CDR2 FQNNGV. V dropped 5 bases and J dropped 5 bases, with 21 bases sitting between them. CDR3: CASSPLSPLSGETQYF. The CDR3 DNA sequence: TGTGCCAGCAGCCCCCTATCGCCGCTGTCGGGGGAGACCCAGTACTTC.

This rearrangement joins TRBV13 to TRBJ2-3; 12 bases are a match to TRBD1. This CDR3 comprises 16 residues. Trimming took 4 bases from V and 3 from J; bases not matched to a gene: 5. The germline CDR1 and CDR2 sequences are PRHDT and FYEKMQ (reference sequence). The CDR3 protein is CASSSRDRGLTDTQYF. Written as DNA, the CDR3 is TGTGCCAGCAGCTCGAGGGACAGGGGGCTTACAGATACGCAGTATTTT.

The chain employs TRBV5-1 and TRBJ2-7; TRBD2 matches 12 bases. CDR3 size: 16 residues. CDR1 and CDR2 (germline): SGHRS, YFSETQ. Losses at the gene ends were 4 bases for V and 7 bases for J; bases not matched to a gene: 12. CDR3 region: CASSPTTSGSDREQYF. The CDR3 DNA reads as TGCGCCAGCAGCCCGACGACTAGCGGGAGCGACCGGGAGCAGTACTTC. The whole variable domain, filled in from reference TRBV5-1 and TRBJ2-7, reads KAGVTQTPRYLIKTRGQQVTLSCSPISGHRSVSWYQQTPGQGLQFLFEYFSETQRNKGNFPGRFSGRQFSNSRSEMNVSTLELGDSALYLCASSPTTSGSDREQYFGPGTRLTVT.

The chain couples TRBV5-4 to TRBJ2-7; 16 bases map to TRBD2. Germline CDR1 is SGHNT and CDR2 is YYREEE (reference sequence). J was trimmed by 4 bases and V by 1 base; bases with no gene match: 8. The CDR3 extends over 18 amino acids. CDR3 residues: CASSLPRGTSGRGYEQYF. The CDR3 coding sequence is TGTGCCAGCAGCTTGCCCCGCGGGACTAGCGGGAGGGGTTACGAGCAGTACTTC.

The chain carries TRBV6-5 and TRBJ1-1; 8 nucleotides match TRBD1. The germline CDR1 and CDR2 sequences are MNHEY and SVGAGI. The CDR3 loop spans 14 amino acids. V was pared by 7 bases and J by 1 base, with 5 bases of the junction left unmatched. For the CDR3, the DNA is TGTGCCAGCAAGAACGGACAGGGGAACACTGAAGCTTTCTTT. This gives the protein CASKNGQGNTEAFF.

This clone was detected once. The chain combines TRBV6-5 with TRBJ1-1, with D maybe TRBD1 (5 bases). Trimming stripped 0 bases from V and 11 bases from J, with 13 bases between. Germline V lookup: CDR1 MNHEY, CDR2 SVGAGI. The CDR3 is 13 residues long. The CDR3 spells CASSYSNGDWAFF. The CDR3 nucleotides read TGTGCCAGCAGTTACTCGAATGGGGACTGGGCTTTCTTT.

The V and J genes are TRBV10-1 and TRBJ2-5; possible D gene TRBD2, 6 bases. Gene TRBJ2-7 matches the end of the DNA better, so the J call may be wrong. Germline V lookup: CDR1 WNHNN, CDR2 SYGVQD (reference sequence). CDR3 length: 14 residues. The CDR3 sequence is CASSREYRVYEQYF. DNA of the CDR3: TGCGCCAGCAGTCGGGAGTACAGAGTCTACGAGCAGTACTTC.

This sequence joins TRBV25-1 and TRBJ2-7, with TRBD1 as a possible D gene (5 bases). The CDR3 consists of 16 residues. The ends were cut back, 5 bases at V and 6 bases at J, with 23 bases in the middle. Looked up from germline, CDR1 is MGHDK and CDR2 is SYGVNS. In nucleotides, the CDR3 is TGTGCCAGCAGTAACAACGGACATCCTAGGTCTGGCGAGCAGTACTTC. Translating it yields CASSNNGHPRSGEQYF.

This clone was found a few times. The chain recombines TRBV5-1 with TRBJ2-5, with a tentative D call TRBD2 (7 bases). The length of the CDR3 is 14 residues. Trimming cost V 0 bases and J 4 bases, with 10 bases left between them. Germline V gene sequence: CDR1 SGHRS, CDR2 YFSETQ. CDR3 protein: CASSLGGGPETQYF. DNA for the CDR3: TGCGCCAGCAGCTTGGGCGGGGGCCCAGAGACCCAGTACTTC.

This clone has only a few counts. The chain links TRBV18 to TRBJ1-5; TRBD1 aligns across 7 bases. This CDR3 contains 15 residues. Germline CDR1 and CDR2: KGHSH and LQKENI. V lost 6 bases and J lost 6; bases outside the gene matches: 11. The CDR3 coding sequence is TGTGCCAGCTCCCTCGTCGGGACAGAAGGTCAGCCCCAGCATTTT. It yields the protein CASSLVGTEGQPQHF.

The chain links TRBV18 to TRBJ1-3; 7 nucleotides agree with TRBD1. The CDR3 has 18 residues. The germline CDR1 and CDR2 sequences are KGHSH and LQKENI. V shed 1 base and J 0 bases; nucleotides not matched to a gene: 9. CDR3 coding DNA: TGTGCCAGCTCACCACTTCTGATGGGACAGTACTCTGGAAACACCATATATTTT. Translating it yields CASSPLLMGQYSGNTIYF.

The gene calls are TRBV19 and TRBJ2-7; tentatively, D is TRBD2 (5 bases). CDR3 size: 13 residues. Trimming shortened V by 4 bases and J by 4 bases, and 11 bases separated the two germline ends. Germline V gene data show CDR1 as LNHDA and CDR2 as SQIVND (reference sequence). CDR3 DNA: TGTGCCAGTAGTAAACTAGTGACTTACGAGCAGTACTTC. Its protein is CASSKLVTYEQYF.

A single count supports this clone. The chain joins TRBV2 to TRBJ1-5; possibly TRBD1 for D (6 bases). Trimming pared 7 bases from V and 0 bases from J, leaving 19 bases between. This CDR3 spans 17 amino acids. The germline V gene has CDR1 SNHLY and CDR2 FYNNEI. The CDR3 bases are TGTGCCAGCACCGACATACTCACAGGGTATAGCAATCAGCCCCAGCATTTT. Translation: CASTDILTGYSNQPQHF. Based on the CDR3 plus reference TRBV2 and TRBJ1-5, the full variable domain is EPEVTQTPSHQVTQMGQEVILRCVPISNHLYFYWYRQILGQKVEFLVSFYNNEISEKSEIFDDQFSVERPDGSNFTLKIRSTKLEDSAMYFCASTDILTGYSNQPQHFGDGTRLSIL.

This chain connects TRBV5-1 to TRBJ1-2, with D uncertain. Germline CDR1 and CDR2: SGHRS and YFSETQ. V was cut by 0 bases and J by 0 bases, with 6 bases left in between. The CDR3 spans 14 residues. CDR3 loop: CASSLAQPNYGYTF. CDR3 bases: TGCGCCAGCAGCTTGGCACAACCTAACTATGGCTACACCTTC.

The V and J genes are TRBV27 and TRBJ2-1; D is possibly TRBD2 (5 bases). The V gene's germline CDR1 is MNHEY and CDR2 SMNVEV (reference sequence). Trimming shortened V by 5 bases and J by 10 bases, and 21 bases separated the two germline ends. This CDR3 is built from 15 residues. CDR3 in amino acids: CASSPRAMAGGEQFF. CDR3 DNA sequence: TGTGCCAGCAGTCCCCGGGCCATGGCCGGAGGCGAGCAGTTCTTC.

The CDR3 spells CASTQHIDEKLFF. The DNA of the CDR3 is TGTGCCAGTACCCAACACATTGATGAAAAACTGTTTTTT. The chain employs TRBV10-3 and TRBJ1-4; D call uncertain. This CDR3 has 13 residues. The V end lost 10 bases, the J end lost 6 bases, and 15 bases lay between the germline ends. The germline V gene encodes CDR1 ENHRY and CDR2 SYGVKD.